This is a list of T cell receptor beta chains from one sample in a study of shared clonotypes between healthy human individuals. Some clones are missing from TCRdb's copy, which holds only in-frame ones; the method was immunoSEQ multiplex PCR. The table lists around 2.1 million clones, approximately 94% of them singletons. Sequencing input: naive CD8+ T cells from PBMCs. These receptors originate from a man aged 18 to 29 in good health. Some clones in this sample may be carry-over from other donors' samples. The CDR3 runs from the conserved cysteine through the conserved F or W. D genes are given only for firm matches.

CASSLIPADYEQYF TRBJ2-7 TRBV27 -
CASRYRVEAFF TRBJ1-1 TRBV25-1 -
CASSLGITYEQYF TRBJ2-7 TRBV6-5 -
CASSLGPTPEGGYTF TRBJ1-2 TRBV7-2 -
CASSSHRTGLNTEAFF TRBJ1-1 TRBV5-1 TRBD1
CAIHPRARDGQYF TRBJ2-7 TRBV2 -
CASSPQLRDTEAFF TRBJ1-1 TRBV27 -
CATTLAGRGRGELFF TRBJ2-2 TRBV11-2 TRBD2
CASSSGTGTGANVLTF TRBJ2-6 TRBV5-4 TRBD1
CASSLFPGLAEEETQYF TRBJ2-5 TRBV5-4 TRBD2
CASSLAHRGTGQPQHF TRBJ1-5 TRBV28 TRBD1
CASSPPMNTEAFF TRBJ1-1 TRBV7-9 -
CASSYSGSEFSYEQYF TRBJ2-7 TRBV6-6 -
CASSPSGSYEQYF TRBJ2-7 TRBV7-8 TRBD2
CASCEGQGYEAFF TRBJ1-1 TRBV6-5 TRBD1
CASSLRQGSNQPQHF TRBJ1-5 TRBV27 TRBD1
CASSQGVARASRKVNTEAFF TRBJ1-1 TRBV4-3 -
CASIDQAPSYEQYF TRBJ2-7 TRBV6-1 -
CASSRTSGPQEQYF TRBJ2-7 TRBV19 TRBD2
CASSLGKGYQPQHF TRBJ1-5 TRBV7-8 -
CATRETGEAQETQYF TRBJ2-5 TRBV15 -
CASRSGKNTEAFF TRBJ1-1 TRBV6-4 -
CASSLVFIEQYF TRBJ2-7 TRBV7-9 -
CASSQGGLYEQYF TRBJ2-7 TRBV4-2 -
CASSLFSAGISNQPQHF TRBJ1-5 TRBV27 -
CASSRLVVSTDTQYF TRBJ2-3 TRBV7-2 -
CASSLLRPDNEQFF TRBJ2-1 TRBV7-9 -
CASSYRTELEQYF TRBJ2-7 TRBV7-9 -
CASSTGGAKNIQYF TRBJ2-4 TRBV7-9 TRBD2
CASQSDREDTEAFF TRBJ1-1 TRBV9 TRBD1
CASSPGQNYGYTF TRBJ1-2 TRBV5-4 -
CASSEGVLGQPQHF TRBJ1-5 TRBV6-1 -
CASIPGKGNTIYF TRBJ1-3 TRBV28 -
CASSPSTRASYEQYF TRBJ2-7 TRBV27 -
CASSLWALDRGDNEQFF TRBJ2-1 TRBV11-1 TRBD1
CASSIDLGTPQGYTF TRBJ1-2 TRBV19 -
CAWIQGHEQYF TRBJ2-7 TRBV30 -
CASRDRGFTGELFF TRBJ2-2 TRBV27 TRBD1
CASSQDRITGGSYNEQFF TRBJ2-1 TRBV4-1 TRBD2
CASSLVQHNEQFF TRBJ2-1 TRBV27 -
CASSSTGSSGTDTQYF TRBJ2-3 TRBV7-9 -
CASSQSVLTSGIYEQYF TRBJ2-7 TRBV4-1 TRBD2
CASSRPGLANNEQFF TRBJ2-1 TRBV6-5 TRBD2
CASSSTSGSGDTQYF TRBJ2-3 TRBV27 TRBD2
CASSPGWGEAFF TRBJ1-1 TRBV9 -
CASSYTGKHGYTF TRBJ1-2 TRBV14 -
CASRWDGPYNEQFF TRBJ2-1 TRBV5-1 -
CASSLGRDRGTQYF TRBJ2-3 TRBV5-4 TRBD1
CASSFVGVAGTGELFF TRBJ2-2 TRBV27 TRBD2